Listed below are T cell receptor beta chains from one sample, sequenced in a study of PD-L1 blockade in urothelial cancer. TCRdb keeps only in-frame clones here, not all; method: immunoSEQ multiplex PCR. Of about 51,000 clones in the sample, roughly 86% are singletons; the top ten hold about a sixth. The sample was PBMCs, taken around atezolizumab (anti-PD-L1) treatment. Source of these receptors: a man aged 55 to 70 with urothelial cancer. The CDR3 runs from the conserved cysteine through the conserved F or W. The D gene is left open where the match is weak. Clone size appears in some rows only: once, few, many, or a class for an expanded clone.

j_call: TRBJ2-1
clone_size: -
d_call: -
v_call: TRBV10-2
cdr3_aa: CASRPPGLYNEQFF
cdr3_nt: TGCGCCAGCAGACCTCCCGGACTCTACAATGAGCAGTTCTTC

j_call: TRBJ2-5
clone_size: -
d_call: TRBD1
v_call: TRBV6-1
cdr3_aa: CASIRTGRQETQYF
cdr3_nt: TGTGCCAGCATACGGACAGGGAGGCAAGAGACCCAGTACTTC

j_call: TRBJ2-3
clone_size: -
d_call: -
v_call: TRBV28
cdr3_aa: CASSLVDTQYF
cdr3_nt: TGTGCCAGCAGCCTAGTTGATACGCAGTATTTT

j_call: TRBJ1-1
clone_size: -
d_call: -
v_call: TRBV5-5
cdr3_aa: CASSLGGGWTEAFF
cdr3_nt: TGTGCCAGCAGCTTGGGGGGGGGTTGGACTGAAGCTTTCTTT

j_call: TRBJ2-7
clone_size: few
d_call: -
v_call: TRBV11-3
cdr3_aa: CASSLALAEGQYF
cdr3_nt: TGTGCCAGCAGCTTAGCGCTAGCAGAGGGGCAGTACTTC

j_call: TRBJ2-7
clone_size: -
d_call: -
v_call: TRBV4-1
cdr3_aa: CASSQDFGEQYF
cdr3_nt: TGCGCCAGCAGCCAAGATTTCGGCGAGCAGTACTTC

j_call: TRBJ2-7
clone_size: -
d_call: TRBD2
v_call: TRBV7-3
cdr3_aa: CASSLLPGGRDEQYF
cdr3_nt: TGTGCCAGCAGCTTACTCCCGGGCGGGAGGGACGAGCAGTACTTC

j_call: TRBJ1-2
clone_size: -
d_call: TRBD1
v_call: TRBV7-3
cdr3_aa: CASSLTVRQGGGYTF
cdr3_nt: TGTGCCAGCAGCTTAACCGTAAGACAGGGCGGCGGCTACACCTTC

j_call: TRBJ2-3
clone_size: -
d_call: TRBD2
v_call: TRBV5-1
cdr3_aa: CASSLARTSGLTDTQYF
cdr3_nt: TGCGCCAGCAGCTTGGCCCGGACTAGCGGGCTAACAGATACGCAGTATTTT

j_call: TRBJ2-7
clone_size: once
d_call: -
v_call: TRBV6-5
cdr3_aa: CASKGVRDEQYF
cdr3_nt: TGTGCCAGCAAGGGGGTTCGGGACGAGCAGTACTTC

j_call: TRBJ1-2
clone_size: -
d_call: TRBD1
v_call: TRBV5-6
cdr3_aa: CASSWDRGLGGYTF
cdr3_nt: TGTGCCAGCAGCTGGGACAGGGGGCTAGGGGGCTACACCTTC

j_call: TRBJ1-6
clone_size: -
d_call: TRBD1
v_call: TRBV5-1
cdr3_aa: CASSLSGQLNSPLHF
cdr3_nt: TGCGCCAGCAGCCTGTCGGGACAGCTCAATTCACCCCTCCACTTT

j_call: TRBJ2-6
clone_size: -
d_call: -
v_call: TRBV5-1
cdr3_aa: CASSFSQVSGANVLTF
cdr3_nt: TGCGCCAGCAGCTTCTCACAGGTCTCTGGGGCCAACGTCCTGACTTTC

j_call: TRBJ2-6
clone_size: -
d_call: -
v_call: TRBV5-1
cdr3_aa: CASSLSGLGLSGANVLTF
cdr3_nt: TGCGCCAGCAGCTTAAGTGGACTCGGCCTCTCTGGGGCCAACGTCCTGACTTTC

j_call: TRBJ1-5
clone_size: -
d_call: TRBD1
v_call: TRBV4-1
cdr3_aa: CASSLGDRWSNQPQHF
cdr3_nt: TGCGCCAGCAGCCTAGGGGACAGATGGAGCAATCAGCCCCAGCATTTT

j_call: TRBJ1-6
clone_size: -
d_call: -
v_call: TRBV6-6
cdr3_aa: CASSYLASPLHF
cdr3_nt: TGTGCCAGCAGTTACTTGGCTTCACCCCTCCACTTT

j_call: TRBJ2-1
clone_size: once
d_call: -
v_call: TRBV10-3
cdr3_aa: CATTEASALKNEQFF
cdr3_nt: TGTGCCACGACAGAAGCTAGTGCCTTAAAAAATGAGCAGTTCTTC

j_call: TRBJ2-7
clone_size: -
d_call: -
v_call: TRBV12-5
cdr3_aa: CASVGSGAGSYEQYF
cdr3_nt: TGTGCTAGTGTAGGAAGCGGAGCGGGCTCCTACGAGCAGTACTTC

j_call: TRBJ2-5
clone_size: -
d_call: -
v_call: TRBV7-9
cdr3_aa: CASSWGGELTTQYF
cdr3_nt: TGTGCCAGCAGCTGGGGCGGCGAGCTGACGACCCAGTACTTC

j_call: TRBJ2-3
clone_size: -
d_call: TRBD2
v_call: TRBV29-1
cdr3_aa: CSVPTSGSTDTQYF
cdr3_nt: TGCAGCGTCCCTACTAGCGGGAGCACAGATACGCAGTATTTT

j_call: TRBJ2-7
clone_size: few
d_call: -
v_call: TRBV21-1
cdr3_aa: CASSVRRGYEQYF
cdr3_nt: TGTGCCAGCAGCGTAAGAAGGGGATACGAGCAGTACTTC